Presented here are 14 T cell receptor beta chains from one specimen sequenced in a study of T cells in women clearing cervical HPV infection. Data came from immunoSEQ multiplex PCR; TCRdb stores just in-frame clones and leaves some out. The sample shows some 20,000 clones, and 14% sits with its ten largest clones. The sequenced sample consisted of blood buffy coat. The receptor set was obtained from a woman between 18 and 70 years old with a cervical HPV16 infection that either progressed to CIN3+ or cleared (not recorded which).

Comment on this clone: The CDR3 end lies 3 residues beyond the end of the read and is filled in from the germline J gene. The chain couples TRBV28 to TRBJ1-2, with D hard to call. There are 13 residues in the CDR3. The V gene's germline CDR1 is MDHEN and CDR2 SYDVKM. V was cut by 7 bases and J by 3 bases, with 12 bases left in between. This CDR3 reads CASMSGGYYGYTF. Incomplete CDR3 DNA: TGTGCCAGCATGTCAGGTGGTTACTATGGC.

The CDR3 loop reads CASLTGGSYGYTF. CDR3 DNA, as far as it was read: TGTGCCAGCCTGACAGGGGGATCCTATGGC. V usage is TRBV28 and J usage is TRBJ1-2; 9 nucleotides match TRBD1. The read ends 3 residues before the CDR3 terminus; that terminus is restored from the germline J gene. The CDR3 spans 13 residues. Per the germline V gene, CDR1 is MDHEN and CDR2 is SYDVKM. V was clipped by 8 bases and J by 4 bases; unmatched bases: 5.

Notes on this clone: Read data end 3 residues before the CDR3 end; the end is taken from the germline J gene. This chain links TRBV30 with TRBJ2-1, with a possible D match to TRBD2 (6 bases). Germline loops: CDR1 GTSNPN, CDR2 SVGIG (reference sequence). Deletions cut 0 bases from V and 7 bases from J, with 10 bases between. CDR3 length: 13 amino acids. CDR3 region: CAWSVLADNEQFF. The CDR3 bases that were read are TGTGCCTGGAGTGTTTTAGCGGATAATGAG.

Details on this clone: The CDR3 goes on 3 residues after the read ends, and that part is filled in from the germline J gene. The J gene is TRBJ1-2, the V gene TRBV5-4, with D hard to call. Germline loops: CDR1 SGHNT, CDR2 YYREEE (reference sequence). The CDR3 length is 14 residues. The sequenced part of the CDR3 DNA is TGTGCCAGCAGCTCTTCAAGGGTAACGGGGGGC. As protein: CASSSSRVTGG. The full CDR3 reads CASSSSRVTGGYTF.

Incomplete CDR3 DNA: TGTGCCAGCAGCTTAACCGACAGCCACTATGGT. Translated: CASSLTDSHYG. The whole CDR3 sequence reads CASSLTDSHYGQYF. The V and J genes are TRBV7-9 and TRBJ2-4, with D maybe TRBD1 (5 bases). The read is 3 residues too short to cover the CDR3 end, so that end is filled in from the germline J gene. The CDR3 covers 14 residues. Germline loops: CDR1 SEHNR, CDR2 FQNEAQ (reference sequence). Full variable domain (outside the CDR3, taken from reference TRBV7-9 and TRBJ2-4): DTGVSQNPRHKITKRGQNVTFRCDPISEHNRLYWYRQTLGQGPEFLTYFQNEAQLEKSRLLSDRFSAERPKGSFSTLEIQRTEQGDSAMYLCASSLTDSHYGQYFGAGTRLSVL.

Regarding this clone: The CDR3 end falls 3 residues outside the read, so it is completed with the germline J gene. The chain joins TRBV19 to TRBJ1-1, with a tentative D call TRBD1 (5 bases). This CDR3 is 14 amino acids long. CDR1 is LNHDA and CDR2 is SQIVND in the germline V gene (reference sequence). The V gene lost 8 bases and the J gene lost 1 base, with 14 bases spanning the gap. The CDR3 spells CASGSKTANTEAFF. The sequenced CDR3 bases are TGTGCCAGTGGAAGCAAGACAGCGAACACTGAA.

In regard to this clone: The read ends 3 residues before the CDR3 terminus; that terminus is restored from the germline J gene. This chain joins TRBV19 and TRBJ2-3, with 7 bases aligning to TRBD1. The CDR3 runs to 14 residues. Germline-derived CDR1 and CDR2 are LNHDA and SQIVND (reference sequence). V lost 3 bases and J lost 2; bases outside the gene matches: 2. The CDR3 bases that were read are TGTGCCAGTAGTATGGGACAGATCACAGATACG. It encodes CASSMGQITDT. The CDR3, in full, reads CASSMGQITDTQYF.

The DNA read from the CDR3 is TGTGCCAGCAGTGATATAGGGGGACCAAACACCGGGGAG. Protein product: CASSDIGGPNTGE. The CDR3 in full is CASSDIGGPNTGELFF. J is TRBJ2-2 and V is TRBV2; a weak D match, TRBD1 (6 bases). The DNA ends 3 residues before the CDR3 does, and the rest of the CDR3 is filled in from the germline J gene. The CDR3 sequence is 16 residues long. CDR1 is SNHLY and CDR2 is FYNNEI in the germline V gene. V gave up 3 bases and J gave up 2 bases, with 13 bases separating them.

Remarks on this clone: Read data end 3 residues before the CDR3 end; the end is taken from the germline J gene. The chain carries TRBV2 and TRBJ2-3; 7 bases line up with TRBD1. The germline gives CDR1 SNHLY, CDR2 FYNNEI. This CDR3 contains 14 residues. V was clipped by 6 bases and J by 3 bases; unmatched bases: 6. The CDR3 loop is CASSPGQMTDTQYF. The CDR3 bases that were read are TGTGCCAGCAGCCCGGGACAGATGACAGATACG.

Points on this clone: The CDR3 end is not reached by the read, which stops 3 residues before it; the germline J gene fills it in. This rearrangement joins TRBV30 to TRBJ2-3, with D possibly matching TRBD1 (6 bases). Trimming shortened V by 4 bases and J by 8 bases, and 16 bases separated the two germline ends. Germline V lookup: CDR1 GTSNPN, CDR2 SVGIG (reference sequence). This CDR3 comprises 13 residues. Incomplete CDR3 DNA: TGTGCCTGGACACAGGGTATGGCAAGTACG. Protein sequence: CAWTQGMAST. The CDR3 in its entirety is CAWTQGMASTQYF.

Comment on this clone: The observed sequence ends 3 residues before the CDR3 terminus, with the missing tail filled in from the germline J gene. The rearrangement links TRBV2 to TRBJ1-2; a weak D match, TRBD1 (6 bases). This CDR3 has 13 residues. Trimming took off 11 bases at V and 4 bases at J, with 17 bases between the two ends. Germline lookup yields CDR1 SNHLY and CDR2 FYNNEI. The CDR3 here is CAGQTGQFYGYTF. The CDR3 bases that were read are TGTGCCGGACAGACAGGCCAATTCTATGGC.

As for this clone: The missing CDR3 end, 3 residues past where the read stops, is filled in from the germline J gene. The chain carries TRBV6-1 and TRBJ2-1, with D unclear. Trimming took 3 bases from V and 7 from J, leaving 7 bases between them. The CDR3 totals 12 residues. Germline lookup yields CDR1 MNHNS and CDR2 SASEGT. The part of the CDR3 DNA that was read is TGTGCCAGCAGTGACCAGTGGAATGAG. Translated, it gives CASSDQWNE. The CDR3 as a whole reads CASSDQWNEQFF.

In regard to this clone: The CDR3 is cut off 3 residues early in the read; its end comes from the germline J gene. The V and J genes are TRBV7-2 and TRBJ2-3; TRBD2 matches 12 bases. This CDR3 has 15 residues. Trimming removed 5 bases from V and 3 bases from J; junction bases left unmatched: 3. Germline V CDR1 and CDR2: SGHTA, FQGNSA. CDR3 DNA, as far as it was read: TGTGCCAGCAGCCTAGGACTAGCGGGGACAGATACG. This sequence encodes CASSLGLAGTDT. The CDR3 reads in full as CASSLGLAGTDTQYF.

Concerning this clone: The CDR3 end is not reached by the read, which stops 3 residues before it; the germline J gene fills it in. The rearrangement uses TRBV10-2 and TRBJ2-3, with 9 bases matching TRBD2. CDR1 is WSHSY and CDR2 is SAAADI in the germline V gene. The CDR3 is 16 amino acids. Partial CDR3 DNA: TGCGCCAGCAGTGAAAAAAGCGGGGGGTTCCAAGAGACG. This translates into CASSEKSGGFQET. From start to end, the CDR3 is CASSEKSGGFQETQYF.